Included here is one TCR beta chain sequence, with context. The protocol was immunoSEQ multiplex PCR, while the TCRdb copy is restricted to in-frame clones and leaves out a portion. Among tens of thousands of clones, approximately 81% were seen once, and the ten largest hold around 2.5%. The sample is drawn from a study of blood T cell repertoires in COVID-19. On the study more broadly: PBMCs, B-cell-depleted T cells, or T cells provided the cDNA or gDNA that made up the material.

From germline, CDR1 is LNHDA and CDR2 SQIVND (reference sequence). The CDR3 extends over 13 amino acids. The V and J ends lost 0 bases and 5 bases respectively, with 5 bases between them. Sequenced: peripheral blood. This sequence joins TRBV19 and TRBJ2-1; D is unclear. The clonotype comes from a man aged 45-60 years with acute or convalescent COVID-19. The CDR3 spells CASSIDSDNEQFF. CDR3 sequence (DNA): TGTGCCAGTAGTATAGACAGCGACAATGAGCAGTTCTTC.